The clone carrying this TCR beta chain appeared many times. The sample is drawn from a study of early T cells in non-severe SARS-CoV-2 infection. CDR1 is SGHNT, CDR2 YYREEE, per germline (reference sequence). V was shortened by 0 bases and J by 0 bases, with 6 bases between the two germline ends. This CDR3 has 14 amino acids. The TCR library protocol was used to attach unique molecular identifiers. These identifiers were attached to individual cDNA molecules. From the 5' RACE reads, TCRdb called clonotypes with MiXCR, one entry per CDR3 protein. The data hold some 22,000 distinct CDR3 sequences, with about 4.7% observed a single time.

The clonotype comes from an adult who was a healthcare worker with PCR-confirmed SARS-CoV-2 infection or an uninfected control (not recorded which). The chain uses TRBV5-4 and TRBJ1-1; D is unclear. Sequenced input: whole blood. The chain's CDR3 is CASSLAPLNTEAFF. In nucleotides, the CDR3 is TGTGCCAGCAGCTTGGCCCCGTTGAACACTGAAGCTTTCTTT. Supplemented by reference TRBV5-4 and TRBJ1-1, the full variable domain reads ETGVTQSPTHLIKTRGQQVTLRCSSQSGHNTVSWYQQALGQGPQFIFQYYREEENGRGNFPPRFSGLQFPNYSSELNVNALELDDSALYLCASSLAPLNTEAFFGQGTRLTVV.